The 15 T cell receptor beta chains below were found in one sample sequenced in a study of blood T cell repertoires in COVID-19. Measured with immunoSEQ multiplex PCR; TCRdb has only the in-frame clones, and not every one. The sample has about 340,000 clones, approximately 86% seen once. The source material was PBMCs or T cells enriched from blood (not recorded which). The receptors were gathered from a middle-aged woman with acute COVID-19.

The chain joins TRBV6-5 to TRBJ1-2, with D possibly matching TRBD1 (6 bases). V was trimmed by 3 bases and J by 4 bases, leaving 15 bases between them. The CDR3 sequence is 15 residues long. Per the germline V gene, CDR1 is MNHEY and CDR2 is SVGAGI. CDR3 sequence (DNA): TGTGCCAGCAGTTATCACCCCATAGGGGGCTATGGCTACACCTTC. It specifies CASSYHPIGGYGYTF.

The V and J genes are TRBV5-1 and TRBJ2-2; D remains unclear. The CDR3 loop spans 14 amino acids. From germline, CDR1 is SGHRS and CDR2 YFSETQ. V was pared by 2 bases and J by 1 base, with 6 bases between. CDR3 DNA: TGCGCCAGCAGCTTTGGCAGGAACACCGGGGAGCTGTTTTTT. Translating gives CASSFGRNTGELFF.

Points on this clone: Other DNA sequences from this sample encode an identical CDR3 as well. V usage is TRBV3-1 (or the pseudogene TRBV3-2) and J usage is TRBJ1-1; TRBD1 might be the D (5 bases). The CDR3 length is 14 residues. Trimming took off 1 base at V and 1 base at J, with 7 bases between the two ends. From germline, CDR1 is LGHDT and CDR2 YNNKEL (reference sequence). CDR3 sequence reads: CASSQVQGNTEAFF. Written as DNA, the CDR3 is TGTGCCAGCAGCCAAGTTCAGGGGAACACTGAAGCTTTCTTT.

The V gene is TRBV3-1 (or the pseudogene TRBV3-2), the J gene TRBJ2-3, with D possibly being TRBD2 (6 bases). Germline CDR1 and CDR2: LGHDT and YNNKEL (reference sequence). The CDR3 length is 16 residues. V was clipped by 0 bases and J by 5 bases, with 15 bases between them. Written as DNA, the CDR3 is TGTGCCAGCAGCCAAGATTTCCAGCGGGCTAAAGATACGCAGTATTTT. Amino acids: CASSQDFQRAKDTQYF.

The gene calls are TRBV18 and TRBJ2-1; tentatively, D is TRBD2 (6 bases). The CDR3 consists of 16 residues. V shed 0 bases and J shed 4 bases, with 13 bases lying between them. The V gene's germline CDR1 is KGHSH and CDR2 LQKENI. CDR3 coding DNA: TGTGCCAGCTCACCACCGGAGGACTATACTTACAATGAGCAGTTCTTC. It specifies CASSPPEDYTYNEQFF.

CDR3 protein: CASSRDTSYEQYF. The CDR3 bases are TGTGCCAGCAGCCGGGACACATCCTACGAGCAGTACTTC. The rearrangement links TRBV6-1 to TRBJ2-7, with a tentative D call TRBD1 (6 bases). Germline assignment: CDR1 MNHNS and CDR2 SASEGT. V lost 6 bases to trimming and J lost 1 base, with 10 bases between them. The CDR3 is made up of 13 amino acids.

This clone was detected only once. The J gene is TRBJ2-3, the V gene TRBV11-2; D is ambiguous. Germline CDR1 SGHAT, CDR2 FQNNGV. This CDR3 contains 15 residues. The V gene lost 2 bases and the J gene lost 1 base, with 10 bases spanning the gap. CDR3 bases: TGTGCCAGCAGCTTAATTATTCAGGGCACAGATACGCAGTATTTT. This gives the protein CASSLIIQGTDTQYF.

This chain joins TRBV11-2 and TRBJ2-2; 8 bases are shared with TRBD2. V shed 5 bases and J 7 bases; nucleotides not matched to a gene: 9. Looked up from germline, CDR1 is SGHAT and CDR2 is FQNNGV. The CDR3 is 15 residues long. In DNA, the CDR3 is TGTGCCAGCAGCACCCGGGGGGGCCTTAACGGGGAGCTGTTTTTT. It is translated as CASSTRGGLNGELFF.

The chain carries TRBV10-2 and TRBJ1-3; possibly TRBD1 for D (5 bases). The germline V gene encodes CDR1 WSHSY and CDR2 SAAADI. The V and J ends lost 9 bases and 4 bases respectively, with 16 bases between them. The CDR3 extends over 14 amino acids. CDR3 loop: CARPGRCVGNTIYF. The CDR3, as DNA: TGCGCCAGACCAGGGCGTTGCGTAGGAAACACCATATATTTT.

The chain joins TRBV21-1 to TRBJ2-3; the D call in the table, TRBD1, was not verified against the DNA. TRBV21-1 is a known pseudogene. The CDR3 covers 16 residues. The CDR3 DNA sequence: TGTGCCAGCAGCAAAAGGGACACCAGAAACACAGATACGCAGTATTTT. It is translated as CASSKRDTRNTDTQYF.

This clone was observed a few times. This sequence joins TRBV6-5 and TRBJ1-2; D may be TRBD1 (5 bases). The V and J ends lost 2 bases and 2 bases respectively, with 9 bases between them. Per the germline V gene, CDR1 is MNHEY and CDR2 is SVGAGI. The CDR3 sequence is 14 residues long. This chain's CDR3 is CASSYRGLNYGYTF. The CDR3 DNA is TGTGCCAGCAGTTACAGGGGCCTCAACTATGGCTACACCTTC.

The rearrangement links TRBV7-2 to TRBJ2-3; maybe TRBD1 (5 bases). Germline V gene lookup returns CDR1 SGHTA and CDR2 FQGNSA. The length of the CDR3 is 14 residues. V lost 2 bases to trimming and J lost 10 bases, with 16 bases between them. The CDR3 DNA follows: TGTGCCAGCAGCTTATTTCAGGGCAGAAGTCCGCAGTATTTT. It yields the protein CASSLFQGRSPQYF. The variable domain in full, completed from reference TRBV7-2 and TRBJ2-3, reads GAGVSQSPSNKVTEKGKDVELRCDPISGHTALYWYRQSLGQGLEFLIYFQGNSAPDKSGLPSDRFSAERTGGSVSTLTIQRTQQEDSAVYLCASSLFQGRSPQYFGPGTRLTVL.

This rearrangement joins TRBV5-1 to TRBJ1-2, with 9 bases lining up with TRBD1. The germline gives CDR1 SGHRS, CDR2 YFSETQ. Trimming cost V 3 bases and J 7 bases; bases outside gene matches: 4. The length of the CDR3 is 13 residues. The CDR3 is CASSWGQGSGYTF. Here the CDR3 DNA reads TGCGCCAGCAGCTGGGGACAGGGTAGTGGCTACACCTTC.

This chain connects TRBV10-3 to TRBJ1-2; TRBD1 matches at 10 bases. Germline assignment: CDR1 ENHRY and CDR2 SYGVKD. This CDR3 has 12 amino acids. V shed 6 bases, J shed 8 bases, and the junction held 3 bases outside the gene matches. This chain's CDR3 is CAIRDRGNGYTF. The CDR3 DNA reads as TGTGCCATCAGGGACAGGGGGAACGGCTACACCTTC.

This clone was observed a single time. This chain links TRBV6-6 with TRBJ2-7; TRBD1 agrees at 9 bases. V shed 5 bases and J 0 bases; nucleotides not matched to a gene: 2. This CDR3 has 14 amino acids. From germline, CDR1 is MNHNY and CDR2 SVGAGI (reference sequence). DNA of the CDR3: TGTGCCAGCAGTGACAGGGGGAGCTCCTACGAGCAGTACTTC. Amino acid sequence: CASSDRGSSYEQYF.